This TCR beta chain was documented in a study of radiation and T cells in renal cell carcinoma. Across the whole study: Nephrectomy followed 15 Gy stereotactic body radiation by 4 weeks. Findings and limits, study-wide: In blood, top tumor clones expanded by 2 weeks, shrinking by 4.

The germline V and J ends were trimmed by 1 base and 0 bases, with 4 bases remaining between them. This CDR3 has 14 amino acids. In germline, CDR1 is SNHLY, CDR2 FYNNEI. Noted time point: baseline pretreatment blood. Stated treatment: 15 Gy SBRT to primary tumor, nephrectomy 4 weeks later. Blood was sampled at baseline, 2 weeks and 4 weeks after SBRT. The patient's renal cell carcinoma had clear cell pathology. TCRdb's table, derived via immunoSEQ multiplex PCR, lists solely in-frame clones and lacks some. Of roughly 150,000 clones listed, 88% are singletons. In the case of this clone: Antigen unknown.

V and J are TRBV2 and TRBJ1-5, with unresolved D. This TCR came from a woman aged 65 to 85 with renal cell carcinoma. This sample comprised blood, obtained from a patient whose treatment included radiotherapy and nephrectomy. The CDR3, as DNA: TGTGCCAGCAGTGAAGGGGCTAGCAATCAGCCCCAGCATTTT. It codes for CASSEGASNQPQHF.